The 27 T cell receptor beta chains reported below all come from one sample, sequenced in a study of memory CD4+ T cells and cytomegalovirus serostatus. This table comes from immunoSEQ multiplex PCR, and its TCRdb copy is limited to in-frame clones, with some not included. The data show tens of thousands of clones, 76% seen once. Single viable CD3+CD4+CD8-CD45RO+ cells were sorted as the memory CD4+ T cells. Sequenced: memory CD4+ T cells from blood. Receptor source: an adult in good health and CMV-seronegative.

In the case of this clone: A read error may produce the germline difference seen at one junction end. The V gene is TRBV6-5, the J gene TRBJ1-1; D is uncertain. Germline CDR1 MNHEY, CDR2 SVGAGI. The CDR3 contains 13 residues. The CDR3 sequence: CASTSRPEAEAFF. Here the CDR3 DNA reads TGTGCTAGCACCTCAAGACCCGAAGCTGAAGCTTTCTTT.

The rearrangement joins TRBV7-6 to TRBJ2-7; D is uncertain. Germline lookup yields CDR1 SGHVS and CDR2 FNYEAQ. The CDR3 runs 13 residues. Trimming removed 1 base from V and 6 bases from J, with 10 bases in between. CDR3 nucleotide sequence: TGTGCCAGCAGCTTAGGCGTCTCACGCGAGCAGTACTTC. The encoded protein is CASSLGVSREQYF. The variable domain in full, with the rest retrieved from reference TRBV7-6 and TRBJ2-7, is GAGVSQSPRYKVTKRGQDVALRCDPISGHVSLYWYRQALGQGPEFLTYFNYEAQQDKSGLPNDRFSAERPEGSISTLTIQRTEQRDSAMYRCASSLGVSREQYFGPGTRLTVT.

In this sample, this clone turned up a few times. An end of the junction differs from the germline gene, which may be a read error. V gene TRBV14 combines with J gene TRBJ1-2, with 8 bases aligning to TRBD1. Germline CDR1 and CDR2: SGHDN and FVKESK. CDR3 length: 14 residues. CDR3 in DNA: TGTGCCAGCAGCGAAGAGGACAGGGTTCATGGCTACACCTTC. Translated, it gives CASSEEDRVHGYTF.

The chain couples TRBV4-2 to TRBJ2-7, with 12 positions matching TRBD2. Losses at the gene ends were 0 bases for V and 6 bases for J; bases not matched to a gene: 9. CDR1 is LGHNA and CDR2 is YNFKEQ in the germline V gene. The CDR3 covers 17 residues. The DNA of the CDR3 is TGTGCCAGCAGCCAAGATTCGCTAGCGGGGGGGCGTGGCGAGCAGTACTTC. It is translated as CASSQDSLAGGRGEQYF.

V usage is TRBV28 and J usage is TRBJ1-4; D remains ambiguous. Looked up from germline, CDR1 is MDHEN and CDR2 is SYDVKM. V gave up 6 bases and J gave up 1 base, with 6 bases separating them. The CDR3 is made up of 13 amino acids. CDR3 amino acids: CASSGITNEKLFF. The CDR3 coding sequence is TGTGCCAGCAGCGGCATAACTAATGAAAAACTGTTTTTT.

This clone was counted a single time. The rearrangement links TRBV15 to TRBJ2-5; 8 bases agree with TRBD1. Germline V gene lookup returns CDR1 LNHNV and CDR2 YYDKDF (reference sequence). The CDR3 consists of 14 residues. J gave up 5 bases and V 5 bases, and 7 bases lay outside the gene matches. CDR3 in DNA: TGTGCCACCAGCCCGGACAGGGTCAGGGAGACCCAGTACTTC. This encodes CATSPDRVRETQYF.

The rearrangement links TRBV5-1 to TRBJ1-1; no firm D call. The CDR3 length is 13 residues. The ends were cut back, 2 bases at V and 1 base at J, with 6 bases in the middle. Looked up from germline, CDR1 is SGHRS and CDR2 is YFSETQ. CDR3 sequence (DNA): TGCGCCAGCAGCTTCGAGGAGAACACTGAAGCTTTCTTT. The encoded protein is CASSFEENTEAFF.

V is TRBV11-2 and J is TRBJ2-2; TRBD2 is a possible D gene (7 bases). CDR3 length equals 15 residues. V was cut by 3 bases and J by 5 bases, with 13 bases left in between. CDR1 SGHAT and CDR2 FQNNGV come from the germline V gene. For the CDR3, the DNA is TGTGCCAGCAGCTTTTCAGCGGGGACAACCGGGGAGCTGTTTTTT. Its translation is CASSFSAGTTGELFF. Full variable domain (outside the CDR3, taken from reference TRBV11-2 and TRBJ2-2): EAGVAQSPRYKIIEKRQSVAFWCNPISGHATLYWYQQILGQGPKLLIQFQNNGVVDDSQLPKDRFSAERLKGVDSTLKIQPAKLEDSAVYLCASSFSAGTTGELFFGEGSRLTVL.

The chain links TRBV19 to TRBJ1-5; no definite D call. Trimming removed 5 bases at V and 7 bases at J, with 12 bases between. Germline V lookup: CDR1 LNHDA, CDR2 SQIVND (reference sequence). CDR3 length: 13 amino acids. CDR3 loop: CASSPSLLQPQHF. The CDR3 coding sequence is TGTGCCAGTAGTCCCTCCTTACTACAGCCCCAGCATTTT.

CDR3 sequence: CASHPTAGATNGYTF. CDR3 nucleotides: TGTGCCAGTCACCCTACAGCGGGGGCGACTAATGGCTACACCTTC. The chain employs TRBV19 and TRBJ1-2; weak D call: TRBD1 (6 bases). Looked up from germline, CDR1 is LNHDA and CDR2 is SQIVND (reference sequence). Between the trimmed V and J ends, which lost 8 bases and 6 bases, there was a span of 22 bases. CDR3 size: 15 residues.

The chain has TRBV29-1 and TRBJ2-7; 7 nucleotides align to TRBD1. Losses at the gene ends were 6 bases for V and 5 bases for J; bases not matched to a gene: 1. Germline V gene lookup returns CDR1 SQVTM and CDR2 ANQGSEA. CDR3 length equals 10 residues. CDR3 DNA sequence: TGCAGCGTCGGGACAGACGAGCAGTACTTC. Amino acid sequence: CSVGTDEQYF.

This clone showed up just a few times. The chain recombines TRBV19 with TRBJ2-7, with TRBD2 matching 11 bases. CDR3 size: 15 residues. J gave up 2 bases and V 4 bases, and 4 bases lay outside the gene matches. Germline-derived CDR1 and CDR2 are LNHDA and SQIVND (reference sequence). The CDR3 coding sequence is TGTGCCAGTAGTACGGCTAGCGGGAGGCCCTACGAGCAGTACTTC. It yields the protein CASSTASGRPYEQYF.

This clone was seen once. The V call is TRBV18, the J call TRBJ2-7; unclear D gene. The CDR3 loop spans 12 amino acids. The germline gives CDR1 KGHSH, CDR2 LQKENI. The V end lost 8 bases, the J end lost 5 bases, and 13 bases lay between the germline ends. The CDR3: CASPGAFDEQYF. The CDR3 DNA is TGTGCCAGCCCCGGTGCGTTCGACGAGCAGTACTTC.

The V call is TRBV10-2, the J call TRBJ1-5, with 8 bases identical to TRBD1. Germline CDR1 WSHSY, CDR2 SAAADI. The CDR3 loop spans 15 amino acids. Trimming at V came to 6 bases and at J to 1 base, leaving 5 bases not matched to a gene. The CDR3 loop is CASSTRDRSNQPQHF. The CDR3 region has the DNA TGCGCCAGCAGCACCCGGGACAGGAGCAATCAGCCCCAGCATTTT.

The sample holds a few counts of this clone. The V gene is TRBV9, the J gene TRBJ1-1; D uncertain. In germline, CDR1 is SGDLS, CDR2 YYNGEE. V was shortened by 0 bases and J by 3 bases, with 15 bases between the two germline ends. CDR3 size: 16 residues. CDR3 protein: CASSVGPLMAYTEAFF. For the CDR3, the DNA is TGTGCCAGCAGCGTAGGACCCCTGATGGCGTACACTGAAGCTTTCTTT.

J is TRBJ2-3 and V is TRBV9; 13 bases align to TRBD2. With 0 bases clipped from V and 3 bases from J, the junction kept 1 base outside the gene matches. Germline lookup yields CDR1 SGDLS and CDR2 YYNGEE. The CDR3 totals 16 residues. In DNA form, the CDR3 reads TGTGCCAGCAGCGTAGGGACTAGCGGGAGTACAGATACGCAGTATTTT. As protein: CASSVGTSGSTDTQYF. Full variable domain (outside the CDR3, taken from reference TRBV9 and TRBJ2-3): DSGVTQTPKHLITATGQRVTLRCSPRSGDLSVYWYQQSLDQGLQFLIQYYNGEERAKGNILERFSAQQFPDLHSELNLSSLELGDSALYFCASSVGTSGSTDTQYFGPGTRLTVL.

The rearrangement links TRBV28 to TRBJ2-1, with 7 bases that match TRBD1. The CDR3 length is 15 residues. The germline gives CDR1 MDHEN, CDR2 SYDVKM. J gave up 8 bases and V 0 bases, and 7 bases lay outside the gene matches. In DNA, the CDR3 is TGTGCCAGCAGTTTATGGTCCATGACAGGGCATGAGCAGTTCTTC. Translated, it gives CASSLWSMTGHEQFF.

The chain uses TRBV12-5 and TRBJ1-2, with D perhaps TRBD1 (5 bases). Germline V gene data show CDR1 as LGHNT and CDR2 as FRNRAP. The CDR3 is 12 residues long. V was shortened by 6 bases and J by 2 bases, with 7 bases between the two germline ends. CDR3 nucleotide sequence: TGTGCTAGTGGGGACACGAACTATGGCTACACCTTC. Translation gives CASGDTNYGYTF.

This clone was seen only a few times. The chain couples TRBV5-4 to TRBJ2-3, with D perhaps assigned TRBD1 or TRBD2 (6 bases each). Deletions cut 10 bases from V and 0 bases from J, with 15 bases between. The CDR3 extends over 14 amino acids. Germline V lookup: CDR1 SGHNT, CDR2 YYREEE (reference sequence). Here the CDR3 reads CAYRAGSSTDTQYF. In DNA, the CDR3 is TGTGCCTACAGGGCGGGGAGCAGCACAGATACGCAGTATTTT. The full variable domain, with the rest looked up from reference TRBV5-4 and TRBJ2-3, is ETGVTQSPTHLIKTRGQQVTLRCSSQSGHNTVSWYQQALGQGPQFIFQYYREEENGRGNFPPRFSGLQFPNYSSELNVNALELDDSALYLCAYRAGSSTDTQYFGPGTRLTVL.

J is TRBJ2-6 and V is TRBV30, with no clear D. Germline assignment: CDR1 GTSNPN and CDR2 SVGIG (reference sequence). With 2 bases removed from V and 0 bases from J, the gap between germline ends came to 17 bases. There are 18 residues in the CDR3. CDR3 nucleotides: TGTGCCTGGAGTTCACCGGGCCCCATGGGCTCTGGGGCCAACGTCCTGACTTTC. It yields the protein CAWSSPGPMGSGANVLTF.

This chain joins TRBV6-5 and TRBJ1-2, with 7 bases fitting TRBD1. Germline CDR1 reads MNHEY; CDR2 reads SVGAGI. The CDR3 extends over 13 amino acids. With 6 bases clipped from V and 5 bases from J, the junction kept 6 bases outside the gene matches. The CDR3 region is CASSQTGMYGYTF. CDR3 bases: TGTGCCAGCAGCCAGACAGGGATGTATGGCTACACCTTC.

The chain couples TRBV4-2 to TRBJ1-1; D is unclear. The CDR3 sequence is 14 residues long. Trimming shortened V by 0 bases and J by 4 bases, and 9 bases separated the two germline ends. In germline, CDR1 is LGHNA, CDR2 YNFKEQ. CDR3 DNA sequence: TGTGCCAGCAGCCAAGAAGGAACACGCACTGAAGCTTTCTTT. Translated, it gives CASSQEGTRTEAFF.

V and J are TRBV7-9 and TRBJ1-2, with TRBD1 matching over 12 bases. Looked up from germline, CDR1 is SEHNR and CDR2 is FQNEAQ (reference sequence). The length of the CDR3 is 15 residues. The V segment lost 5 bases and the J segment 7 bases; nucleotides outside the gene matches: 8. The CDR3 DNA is TGTGCCAGCAGCAGCACGGGACAGGGGGCTTCTGGCTACACCTTC. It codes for CASSSTGQGASGYTF.

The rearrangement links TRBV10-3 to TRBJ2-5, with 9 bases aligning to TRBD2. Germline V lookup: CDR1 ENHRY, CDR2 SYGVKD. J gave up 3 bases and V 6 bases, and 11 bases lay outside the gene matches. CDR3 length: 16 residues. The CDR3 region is CAISDPGLAPKETQYF. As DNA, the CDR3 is TGTGCCATCAGCGACCCGGGACTAGCCCCAAAAGAGACCCAGTACTTC.

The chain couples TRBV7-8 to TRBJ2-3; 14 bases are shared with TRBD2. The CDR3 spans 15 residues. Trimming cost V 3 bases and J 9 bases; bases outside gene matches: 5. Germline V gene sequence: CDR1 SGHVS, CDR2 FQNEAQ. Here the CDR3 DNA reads TGTGCCAGCAGCTTGACTAGCGGGGGGGAGAAAACGCAGTATTTT. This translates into CASSLTSGGEKTQYF.

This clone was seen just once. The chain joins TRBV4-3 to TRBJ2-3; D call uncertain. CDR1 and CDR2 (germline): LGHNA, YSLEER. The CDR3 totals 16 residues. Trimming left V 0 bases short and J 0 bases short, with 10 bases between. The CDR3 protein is CASSQDRAASTDTQYF. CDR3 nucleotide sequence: TGCGCCAGCAGCCAAGATAGGGCAGCTAGCACAGATACGCAGTATTTT.

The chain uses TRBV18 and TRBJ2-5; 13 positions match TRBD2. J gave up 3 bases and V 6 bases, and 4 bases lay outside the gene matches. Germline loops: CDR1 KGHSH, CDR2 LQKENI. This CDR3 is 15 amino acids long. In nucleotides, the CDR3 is TGTGCCAGCTCCCGGACTAGCGGGAGTAAAGAGACCCAGTACTTC. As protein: CASSRTSGSKETQYF.